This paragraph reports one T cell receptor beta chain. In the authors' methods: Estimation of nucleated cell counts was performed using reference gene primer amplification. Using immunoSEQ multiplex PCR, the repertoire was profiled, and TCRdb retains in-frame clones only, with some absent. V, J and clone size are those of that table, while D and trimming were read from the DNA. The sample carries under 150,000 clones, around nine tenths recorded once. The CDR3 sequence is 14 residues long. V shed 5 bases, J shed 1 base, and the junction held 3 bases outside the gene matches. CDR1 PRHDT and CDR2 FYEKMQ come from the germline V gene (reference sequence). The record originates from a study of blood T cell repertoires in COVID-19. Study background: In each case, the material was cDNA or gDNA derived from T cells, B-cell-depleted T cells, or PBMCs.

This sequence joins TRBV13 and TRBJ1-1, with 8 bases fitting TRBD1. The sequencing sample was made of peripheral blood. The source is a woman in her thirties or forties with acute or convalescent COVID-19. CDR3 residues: CASSRGQGNTEAFF. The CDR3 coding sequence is TGTGCCAGCAGCCGAGGACAGGGGAACACTGAAGCTTTCTTT.